This T cell receptor beta chain was found in a study of OX40 agonist ivuxolimab in advanced cancers. For the study at large: Patients in the trial were receiving intravenous ivuxolimab every 2 weeks, at doses of 0.01 to 10 mg/kg. Past anti-PD-1, anti-PD-L1 or anti-CTLA-4 therapy was accepted, and 40% to 45% had received some. Study conclusions and caveats: In a subset of nonresponders, normalized T-cell clonal expansion was also low.

This table comes from immunoSEQ multiplex PCR, and its TCRdb copy is limited to in-frame clones, with some not included. The sample consists of tens of thousands of clones, about four fifths of them appearing once. On this clone: The target antigen is unknown.

CDR1 is KGHSY, CDR2 FQNENV, per germline. V was trimmed by 4 bases and J by 2 bases, leaving 8 bases between them. CDR3 length: 13 amino acids. The genes are TRBV16 and TRBJ1-2; unclear D gene. This receptor was identified in an adult with an advanced solid tumor such as melanoma, head and neck, liver or kidney cancer. This specimen consisted of CD4+ or CD8+ T cells sorted from blood, obtained in a trial of the OX40 agonist ivuxolimab. CDR3 in DNA: TGTGCCAGCAGCCCGGAGCGGAACTATGGCTACACCTTC. Translating gives CASSPERNYGYTF.